These 30 T cell receptor beta chains originate from one sample sequenced in a study of blood T cell repertoires in COVID-19. Produced via immunoSEQ multiplex PCR; TCRdb's table is partial and in-frame only. In the table there are 200,000 to 300,000 clones, 84% of which are singletons. Sequencing was done on a sample of peripheral blood. The receptors were sampled from a man between 60 and 70 years old with acute or convalescent COVID-19.

This clone has only a few counts. The rearrangement links TRBV13 to TRBJ1-6; D is perhaps TRBD1 (6 bases). CDR1 is PRHDT and CDR2 is FYEKMQ in the germline V gene (reference sequence). CDR3 length equals 17 residues. With 2 bases removed from V and 0 bases from J, the gap between germline ends came to 11 bases. The CDR3 DNA is TGTGCCAGCAGCTTATTCCGAGGGGGCTCCTATAATTCACCCCTCCACTTT. Its protein product is CASSLFRGGSYNSPLHF.

The chain joins TRBV6-5 to TRBJ2-7; D unclear. The CDR3 totals 11 residues. V was clipped by 6 bases and J by 2 bases, with 5 bases between them. The germline CDR1 and CDR2 sequences are MNHEY and SVGAGI. CDR3 region: CASRHAYEQYF. CDR3 coding DNA: TGTGCCAGCAGACATGCCTACGAGCAGTACTTC.

The table lists this clone with a count of one. This chain links TRBV19 with TRBJ1-6; 9 bases map to TRBD1. CDR1 LNHDA and CDR2 SQIVND come from the germline V gene (reference sequence). The CDR3 length is 18 residues. Trimming took 4 bases from V and 2 from J; bases not matched to a gene: 9. Here the CDR3 reads CASSRPGQGLTYNSPLHF. The CDR3 nucleotides read TGTGCCAGTAGTAGACCGGGACAGGGTCTCACCTATAATTCACCCCTCCACTTT.

This clone was observed once. The chain combines TRBV20-1 with TRBJ2-1; 8 bases fit TRBD2. Trimming removed 3 bases from V and 4 bases from J; junction bases left unmatched: 11. Per the germline V gene, CDR1 is DFQATT and CDR2 is SNEGSKA (reference sequence). The CDR3 sequence is 16 residues long. DNA for the CDR3: TGCAGTGCTAGTGCTCGAGCGGGAGTCGGGTACAATGAGCAGTTCTTC. It encodes CSASARAGVGYNEQFF.

The chain joins TRBV5-6 to TRBJ1-1; tentatively, D is TRBD1 (6 bases). The CDR3 has 13 residues. V was pared by 4 bases and J by 0 bases, with 7 bases between. The germline CDR1 and CDR2 sequences are SGHDT and YYEEEE. CDR3 DNA sequence: TGTGCCAGCAGCCGGACAGTGAACACTGAAGCTTTCTTT. Its protein product is CASSRTVNTEAFF.

V gene TRBV6-2 or TRBV6-3 combines with J gene TRBJ1-1, with 8 bases lining up with TRBD1. J lost 1 base, V lost 2 bases, and 0 bases had no gene match. Germline CDR1 MNHEY, CDR2 SVGEGT. The CDR3 runs to 14 residues. The chain's CDR3 is CASSYDRGNTEAFF. CDR3 nucleotides: TGTGCCAGCAGTTACGACAGGGGGAACACTGAAGCTTTCTTT.

The sample holds a few counts of this clone. This chain connects TRBV7-9 to TRBJ1-3, with 11 bases aligning to TRBD1. There are 15 residues in the CDR3. J lost 3 bases, V lost 5 bases, and 3 bases had no gene match. Germline lookup yields CDR1 SEHNR and CDR2 FQNEAQ (reference sequence). The CDR3 spells CASSPGTGGGNTIYF. The DNA of the CDR3 is TGTGCCAGCAGCCCCGGGACAGGGGGTGGAAACACCATATATTTT.

On this clone: The same CDR3 arises from other DNA sequences in this sample as well. The V gene is TRBV5-1, the J gene TRBJ2-1, with 12 bases fitting TRBD2. Germline CDR1 is SGHRS and CDR2 is YFSETQ. This CDR3 comprises 14 residues. Trimming removed 3 bases from V and 7 bases from J; junction bases left unmatched: 2. As DNA, the CDR3 is TGCGCCAGCAGCTCCGGACTAGCGGGGAATGAGCAGTTCTTC. This translates into CASSSGLAGNEQFF.

CDR3 coding DNA: TGTGCCAGCACCTGGACAGGGGTTGAAGCTTTCTTT. It encodes CASTWTGVEAFF. This rearrangement joins TRBV12-3 or TRBV12-4 to TRBJ1-1, with 9 bases aligning to TRBD1. The CDR3 covers 12 residues. V lost 7 bases to trimming and J lost 7 bases; unmatched junction nucleotides: 4.

CDR3 DNA: TGTGCCAGCAGATTAGGGACAGGGAACTATGGCTACACCTTC. Protein: CASRLGTGNYGYTF. The chain employs TRBV27 and TRBJ1-2; 9 positions match TRBD1. The CDR3 consists of 14 residues. The V segment lost 6 bases and the J segment 2 bases; nucleotides outside the gene matches: 4. Germline CDR1 reads MNHEY; CDR2 reads SMNVEV (reference sequence).

The chain is built from TRBV6-5 and TRBJ1-1; TRBD1 aligns across 7 bases. V dropped 6 bases and J dropped 7; count of bases not matched to a gene: 14. Germline V CDR1 and CDR2: MNHEY, SVGAGI. This CDR3 is built from 15 residues. The CDR3 coding sequence is TGTGCCAGCAGAAGACAGGGAAACGATGTAGGTGAAGCTTTCTTT. Translating it yields CASRRQGNDVGEAFF.

This clone appeared a single time. The chain joins TRBV5-1 to TRBJ2-7; 7 nucleotides line up with TRBD1. After removal of 0 bases from V and 1 base from J, the junction contained 1 base not matched to a gene. CDR3 length equals 14 residues. The germline CDR1 and CDR2 sequences are SGHRS and YFSETQ. CDR3 amino acids: CASSLDRGSYEQYF. The CDR3 bases are TGCGCCAGCAGCTTGGACAGGGGATCCTACGAGCAGTACTTC.

This clone showed up just once. The V call is TRBV28, the J call TRBJ2-7, with 10 bases that match TRBD2. The J segment lost 4 bases and the V segment lost 4 bases, leaving 7 bases of the junction unmatched. Germline V CDR1 and CDR2: MDHEN, SYDVKM. The length of the CDR3 is 15 residues. CDR3 sequence reads: CASSSLAGELYEQYF. The CDR3 DNA is TGTGCCAGCAGTTCCCTAGCGGGAGAGCTGTACGAGCAGTACTTC. Looking up the rest from reference TRBV28 and TRBJ2-7 gives the full variable domain: DVKVTQSSRYLVKRTGEKVFLECVQDMDHENMFWYRQDPGLGLRLIYFSYDVKMKEKGDIPEGYSVSREKKERFSLILESASTNQTSMYLCASSSLAGELYEQYFGPGTRLTVT.

The J gene is TRBJ2-5, the V gene TRBV6-6; no clear D gene. Germline V lookup: CDR1 MNHNY, CDR2 SVGAGI (reference sequence). The CDR3 is made up of 14 amino acids. V dropped 4 bases and J dropped 3 bases, with 12 bases sitting between them. Here the CDR3 reads CASSLSQTKETQYF. For the CDR3, the DNA is TGTGCCAGCAGTTTATCCCAAACTAAAGAGACCCAGTACTTC.

J is TRBJ2-7 and V is TRBV29-1; tentatively, D is TRBD1 (6 bases). With 6 bases removed from V and 0 bases from J, the gap between germline ends came to 12 bases. Germline loops: CDR1 SQVTM, CDR2 ANQGSEA. The CDR3 sequence is 13 residues long. This chain's CDR3 is CSVQTGTSYEQYF. As DNA, the CDR3 is TGCAGCGTCCAGACAGGTACCTCCTACGAGCAGTACTTC.

The CDR3 nucleotides are TGTGCCAGCAGTCAAGACAGGATCAATCAGCCCCAGCATTTT. Amino acid sequence: CASSQDRINQPQHF. The chain employs TRBV7-2 and TRBJ1-5; D may be TRBD1 (6 bases). V was pared by 6 bases and J by 3 bases, with 12 bases between. Per germline, CDR1 SGHTA and CDR2 FQGNSA. This CDR3 is built from 14 residues. The variable domain in full, with the rest retrieved from reference TRBV7-2 and TRBJ1-5, is GAGVSQSPSNKVTEKGKDVELRCDPISGHTALYWYRQSLGQGLEFLIYFQGNSAPDKSGLPSDRFSAERTGGSVSTLTIQRTQQEDSAVYLCASSQDRINQPQHFGDGTRLSIL.

The chain uses TRBV7-6 and TRBJ1-1; TRBD1 is a possible D gene (6 bases). Germline V gene sequence: CDR1 SGHVS, CDR2 FNYEAQ. Trimming removed 5 bases at V and 0 bases at J, with 13 bases between. This CDR3 has 15 amino acids. This CDR3 reads CASSLRGGMNTEAFF. CDR3 DNA: TGTGCCAGCAGCCTAAGGGGGGGCATGAACACTGAAGCTTTCTTT.

The J gene is TRBJ2-7, the V gene TRBV6-5, with D possibly being TRBD1 (5 bases). This CDR3 region has 14 residues. Trimming left V 6 bases short and J 12 bases short, with 24 bases between. Germline values: CDR1 MNHEY, CDR2 SVGAGI. Here the CDR3 reads CASSIQERQGRLYF. The CDR3 nucleotides read TGTGCCAGCAGCATCCAGGAGAGGCAGGGTCGGCTGTACTTC.

The chain employs TRBV20-1 and TRBJ1-1, with TRBD1 as a possible D gene (6 bases). This CDR3 region has 15 residues. Trimming shortened V by 3 bases and J by 4 bases, and 18 bases separated the two germline ends. Germline assignment: CDR1 DFQATT and CDR2 SNEGSKA (reference sequence). In nucleotides, the CDR3 is TGCAGTGCTAGTCCTCGCGGCAGGGGACCCACTGAAGCTTTCTTT. Translation gives CSASPRGRGPTEAFF.

This clone was seen only once. The chain is built from TRBV12-5 and TRBJ1-4; 8 bases agree with TRBD1. V was pared by 7 bases and J by 12 bases, with 16 bases of the junction left unmatched. The CDR3 runs to 15 residues. Germline V gives CDR1 LGHNT, CDR2 FRNRAP. The CDR3 spells CASAKDRGSGEELFF. For the CDR3, the DNA is TGTGCTAGTGCCAAAGACAGGGGCAGTGGGGAAGAACTGTTTTTT.

This chain uses TRBV2 with TRBJ1-5; TRBD1 agrees at 9 bases. The CDR3 loop spans 14 amino acids. With V trimmed by 6 bases and J by 2 bases, 2 bases remained unmatched. The V gene's germline CDR1 is SNHLY and CDR2 FYNNEI. CDR3 DNA sequence: TGTGCCAGCAGCCGGGACAGGGGCAATCAGCCCCAGCATTTT. Protein: CASSRDRGNQPQHF.

The chain recombines TRBV24-1 with TRBJ2-1, with unresolved D. The V end was cut by 2 bases, the J end by 4 bases, with 2 bases between. The germline gives CDR1 KGHDR, CDR2 SFDVKD. The CDR3 is 12 amino acids. The CDR3 nucleotides read TGTGCCACCAGTGATTCTTACAATGAGCAGTTCTTC. It codes for CATSDSYNEQFF.

The chain couples TRBV7-8 to TRBJ2-1; the D is unclear. The V gene lost 3 bases and the J gene lost 2 bases, with 11 bases spanning the gap. The germline V gene has CDR1 SGHVS and CDR2 FQNEAQ. The CDR3 is made up of 15 amino acids. The CDR3 sequence: CASSLRLATYNEQFF. CDR3 nucleotides: TGTGCCAGCAGCTTGAGACTTGCCACCTACAATGAGCAGTTCTTC.

The rearrangement joins TRBV12-3 or TRBV12-4 to TRBJ1-5; 7 positions match TRBD1. With 6 bases clipped from V and 6 bases from J, the junction kept 5 bases outside the gene matches. The CDR3 contains 13 residues. The CDR3 coding sequence is TGTGCCAGCAGCCGACAGGGTGGTCAGCCCCAGCATTTT. Translating it yields CASSRQGGQPQHF.

This clone was recorded once. The chain joins TRBV11-2 to TRBJ2-7, with D uncertain. The CDR3 has 13 amino acids. Trimming took off 4 bases at V and 4 bases at J, with 11 bases between the two ends. Germline V gene data show CDR1 as SGHAT and CDR2 as FQNNGV. CDR3 amino acids: CASSSPGGYEQYF. DNA for the CDR3: TGTGCCAGCAGCTCCCCGGGTGGGTACGAGCAGTACTTC.

The rearrangement uses TRBV27 and TRBJ1-2; a weak D match, TRBD1 (5 bases). The CDR3 extends over 16 amino acids. Germline loops: CDR1 MNHEY, CDR2 SMNVEV (reference sequence). Trimming shortened V by 5 bases and J by 0 bases, and 16 bases separated the two germline ends. CDR3: CASSTGGPASNYGYTF. The CDR3 nucleotides are TGTGCCAGCAGTACGGGGGGACCAGCTTCTAACTATGGCTACACCTTC.

This chain connects TRBV6-5 to TRBJ2-7; the D is unclear. The CDR3 length is 14 residues. Trimming shortened V by 2 bases and J by 0 bases, and 8 bases separated the two germline ends. The V gene's germline CDR1 is MNHEY and CDR2 SVGAGI. The CDR3 loop reads CASSYVAGSYEQYF. CDR3 sequence (DNA): TGTGCCAGCAGTTACGTGGCAGGCTCCTACGAGCAGTACTTC.

As DNA, the CDR3 is TGTGCCATCAGGGACAGCTCGGAAAAGAGGTGGCAGTACTTC. Translated, it gives CAIRDSSEKRWQYF. J is TRBJ2-5 and V is TRBV10-3, with a possible D match to TRBD1 (6 bases). Germline CDR1 is ENHRY and CDR2 is SYGVKD. CDR3 size: 14 residues. Trimming took off 6 bases at V and 11 bases at J, with 22 bases between the two ends.

The V gene is TRBV18, the J gene TRBJ2-7, with 8 nucleotides matching TRBD2. The CDR3 totals 15 residues. Losses at the gene ends were 2 bases for V and 3 bases for J; bases not matched to a gene: 6. Germline CDR1 and CDR2: KGHSH and LQKENI. The CDR3 region is CASSPGSSGVYEQYF. In nucleotides, the CDR3 is TGTGCCAGCTCACCAGGCAGTAGCGGGGTCTACGAGCAGTACTTC.

The chain employs TRBV2 and TRBJ1-1; 7 nucleotides agree with TRBD1. CDR1 and CDR2 from the germline V gene are SNHLY and FYNNEI. J gave up 7 bases and V 4 bases, and 3 bases lay outside the gene matches. The CDR3 runs to 12 residues. The CDR3 coding sequence is TGTGCCAGCAGTGTGACAGGGAATGAAGCTTTCTTT. Its protein product is CASSVTGNEAFF. Full variable domain (rest looked up from reference TRBV2 and TRBJ1-1): EPEVTQTPSHQVTQMGQEVILRCVPISNHLYFYWYRQILGQKVEFLVSFYNNEISEKSEIFDDQFSVERPDGSNFTLKIRSTKLEDSAMYFCASSVTGNEAFFGQGTRLTVV.